This passage covers 10 T cell receptor beta chains from one sample sequenced in a study of cytomegalovirus exposure and HLA in healthy donors (TCRdb year 2017). Library prep was done by the immunoSEQ multiplex PCR assay. For the multiplex PCR, a mixture combining 60 forward primers for TCR Vbeta segments and 13 reverse primers for TCR Jbeta segments was used. TCRdb retrieved this table from immuneACCESS and kept in-frame rearrangements only. Not all clones are present; in checked studies, unresolved V genes account for under half, and no reason is known for the remainder. This sample comprises roughly 190,000 clones, roughly 80% of them detected only once. Approximately 2% of the sample goes to the ten largest clones. The sequencing input was PBMCs. These receptor sequences come from a woman in her 30s in good health and CMV-seropositive.

The V call is TRBV9, the J call TRBJ2-7, with a possible D match to TRBD2 (5 bases). Trimming stripped 0 bases from V and 3 bases from J, with 13 bases between. Germline lookup yields CDR1 SGDLS and CDR2 YYNGEE. The CDR3 is made up of 15 amino acids. CDR3 DNA sequence: TGTGCCAGCAGCGTAGGGGGAGCCCGCAGCTACGAGCAGTACTTC. This gives the protein CASSVGGARSYEQYF.

This chain joins TRBV5-5 and TRBJ1-4; D not resolved. Germline V gives CDR1 SGHKS, CDR2 YYEKEE (reference sequence). V was shortened by 6 bases and J by 4 bases, with 4 bases between the two germline ends. CDR3 length equals 11 residues. The CDR3 DNA reads TGTGCCAGCATTCGTAATGAAAAACTGTTTTTT. The encoded protein is CASIRNEKLFF.

The chain links TRBV18 to TRBJ1-2; TRBD1 matches at 7 bases. The CDR3 consists of 17 residues. CDR1 and CDR2 (germline): KGHSH, LQKENI. V dropped 3 bases and J dropped 5; count of bases not matched to a gene: 15. CDR3 nucleotides: TGTGCCAGCTCACCTTGGACGGGACAGACAAATACTTATGGCTACACCTTC. Translating gives CASSPWTGQTNTYGYTF.

This clone has just a few counts. This rearrangement joins TRBV7-9 to TRBJ2-2; TRBD2 is a possible D gene (6 bases). V lost 8 bases to trimming and J lost 2 bases, with 12 bases between them. This CDR3 contains 14 residues. The germline gives CDR1 SEHNR, CDR2 FQNEAQ (reference sequence). The chain's CDR3 is CASEGTLNTGELFF. The CDR3 DNA reads TGTGCCAGCGAAGGGACTCTTAACACCGGGGAGCTGTTTTTT. Filled out from reference TRBV7-9 and TRBJ2-2, the complete variable domain reads DTGVSQNPRHKITKRGQNVTFRCDPISEHNRLYWYRQTLGQGPEFLTYFQNEAQLEKSRLLSDRFSAERPKGSFSTLEIQRTEQGDSAMYLCASEGTLNTGELFFGEGSRLTVL.

This clone was seen a few times. This chain connects TRBV7-9 to TRBJ2-5; D is perhaps TRBD2 (6 bases). This CDR3 comprises 12 residues. V was cut by 5 bases and J by 4 bases, with 8 bases left in between. CDR1 is SEHNR and CDR2 is FQNEAQ in the germline V gene (reference sequence). The CDR3 sequence is CASSMEGETQYF. The CDR3 DNA reads as TGTGCCAGCAGCATGGAGGGAGAGACCCAGTACTTC.

The V and J genes are TRBV11-1 and TRBJ1-1, with 9 bases fitting TRBD1. CDR1 and CDR2 (germline): SGHAT, FQDESV (reference sequence). The CDR3 spans 14 residues. V was pared by 6 bases and J by 9 bases, with 11 bases of the junction left unmatched. The DNA for the CDR3 is TGTGCCAGCAGGCCGAACACAGGGGGCGATCAAGCTTTCTTT. This gives the protein CASRPNTGGDQAFF.

The V call is TRBV2, the J call TRBJ2-5; 11 bases are shared with TRBD2. Per germline, CDR1 SNHLY and CDR2 FYNNEI. The V segment lost 5 bases and the J segment 7 bases; nucleotides outside the gene matches: 6. The CDR3 loop spans 14 amino acids. This CDR3 reads CASSLAGGQATQYF. CDR3 bases: TGTGCCAGCAGTTTAGCGGGGGGGCAGGCGACCCAGTACTTC.

This clone was seen only once. V is TRBV28 and J is TRBJ1-3; D may be TRBD1 (6 bases). Looked up from germline, CDR1 is MDHEN and CDR2 is SYDVKM. V was pared by 5 bases and J by 5 bases, with 7 bases between. The CDR3 is made up of 12 amino acids. For the CDR3, the DNA is TGTGCCAGCAGTACAGGGCGAAACACCATATATTTT. Translating it yields CASSTGRNTIYF.

A remark on this clone: A junction boundary mismatches the germline segment, possibly from a read error. V gene TRBV5-6 combines with J gene TRBJ2-7, with 9 bases fitting TRBD1. Germline values: CDR1 SGHDT, CDR2 YYEEEE. The CDR3 consists of 12 residues. For the CDR3, the DNA is TGTGCCAGCAGCCCTACAGGGGGCGTAGGGGTCTTC. Amino acids: CASSPTGGVGVF.

This clone was seen more than once but under ten times. The rearrangement links TRBV4-2 to TRBJ2-5, with 8 bases fitting TRBD2. Germline CDR1 is LGHNA and CDR2 is YNFKEQ. CDR3 length equals 16 residues. Trimming took 1 base from V and 2 from J; bases not matched to a gene: 6. CDR3: CASSQVSSGSQETQYF. The DNA for the CDR3 is TGTGCCAGCAGCCAAGTGTCTAGCGGGTCACAAGAGACCCAGTACTTC.